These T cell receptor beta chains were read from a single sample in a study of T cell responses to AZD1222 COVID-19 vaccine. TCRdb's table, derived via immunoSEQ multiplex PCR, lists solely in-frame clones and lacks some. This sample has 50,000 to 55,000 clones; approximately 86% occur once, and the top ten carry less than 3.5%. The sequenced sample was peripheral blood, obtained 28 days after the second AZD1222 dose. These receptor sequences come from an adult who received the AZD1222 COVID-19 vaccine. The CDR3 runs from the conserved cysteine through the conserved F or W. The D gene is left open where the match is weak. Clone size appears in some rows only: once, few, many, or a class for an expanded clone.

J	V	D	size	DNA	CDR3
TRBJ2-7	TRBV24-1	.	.	TGTGCCACCAGTGATTCGGGGCTTCAAGAGCAGTACTTC	CATSDSGLQEQYF
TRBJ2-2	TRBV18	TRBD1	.	TGTGCCAGCTCCCGGACAGGGGAGGTCACCGGGGAGCTGTTTTTT	CASSRTGEVTGELFF
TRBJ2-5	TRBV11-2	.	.	TGTGCCAGCAGCCAAAGTAGTTGGGAGACCCAGTACTTC	CASSQSSWETQYF
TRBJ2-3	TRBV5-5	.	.	TGTGCCAGCAGCTTCGCAGGAACCACAGATACGCAGTATTTT	CASSFAGTTDTQYF
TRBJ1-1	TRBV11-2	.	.	TGTGCCAGCAGCTTAGGGTGGGGGAACACTGAAGCTTTCTTT	CASSLGWGNTEAFF
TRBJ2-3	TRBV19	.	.	TGTGCCAGTAGTACGAGCCTAACGCAGTATTTT	CASSTSLTQYF
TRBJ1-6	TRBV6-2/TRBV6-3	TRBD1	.	TGTGCCAGCAGCCCCGGGCCCAGGGACAGAAGCTCCTATAATTCACCCCTCCACTTT	CASSPGPRDRSSYNSPLHF
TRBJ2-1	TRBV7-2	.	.	TGTGCCAGCAGCTCCCTCAGGGCTGAGCAGTTCTTC	CASSSLRAEQFF
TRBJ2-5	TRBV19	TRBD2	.	TGTGCCAGTAGTACCGCCGGGACGGGAGGGGAGACCCAGTACTTC	CASSTAGTGGETQYF
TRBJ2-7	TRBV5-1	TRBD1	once	TGCGCCAGCAGCTTGGCAGCTGAGGGGGCGCGTGAGCAGTACTTC	CASSLAAEGAREQYF
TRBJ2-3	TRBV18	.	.	TGTGCCAGCTCCCCTGGACAGTCGGGGGCGCAGTATTTT	CASSPGQSGAQYF
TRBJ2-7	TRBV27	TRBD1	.	TGTGCCAGCAGTTTAACAGCCGGACAGGGGATAACCTACGAGCAGTACTTC	CASSLTAGQGITYEQYF
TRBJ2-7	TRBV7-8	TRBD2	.	TGTGCCAGCAGCCGGAGCGGGAGTTACGAGCAGTACTTC	CASSRSGSYEQYF
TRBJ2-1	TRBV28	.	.	TGTGCCAGCAGTTCTGAGTCTTACAATGAGCAGTTCTTC	CASSSESYNEQFF
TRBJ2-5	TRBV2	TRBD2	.	TGTGCCAGCAGTGAAGGAGCGGGAGGCCAGGGAGAGACCCAGTACTTC	CASSEGAGGQGETQYF
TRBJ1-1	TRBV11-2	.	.	TGTGCCAGCAGCCCCACCGACAACACTGAAGCTTTCTTT	CASSPTDNTEAFF
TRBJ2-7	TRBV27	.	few	TGTGCCAGCAGTGCGGAAGGACGGACAACCTACGAGCAGTACTTC	CASSAEGRTTYEQYF
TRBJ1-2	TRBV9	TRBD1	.	TGTGCCAGCAGCGTAGCTACAGGGGGCTATGGCTACACCTTC	CASSVATGGYGYTF
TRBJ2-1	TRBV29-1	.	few	TGCAGCGTTGGAGTTGGTACAGGCCACAATGAGCAGTTCTTC	CSVGVGTGHNEQFF
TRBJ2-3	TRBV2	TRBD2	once	TGTGCCAGCACCCCCACAAGCGGGAGTTGGACAGATACGCAGTATTTT	CASTPTSGSWTDTQYF
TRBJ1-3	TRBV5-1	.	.	TGCGCCAGCAGCTTGGGGGTAGCCTTCTCTGGAAACACCATATATTTT	CASSLGVAFSGNTIYF
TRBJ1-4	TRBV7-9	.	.	TGTGCCAGCAGCTTAGCGCGTGGGGATGAAAAACTGTTTTTT	CASSLARGDEKLFF
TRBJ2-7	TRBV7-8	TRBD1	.	TGTGCCAGCAGCTTGGGGACAGGGCGTGCCGAGCAGTACTTC	CASSLGTGRAEQYF
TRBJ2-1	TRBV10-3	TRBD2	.	TGTGCCATCAAGGGACTAGCCGCCAATGAGCAGTTCTTC	CAIKGLAANEQFF
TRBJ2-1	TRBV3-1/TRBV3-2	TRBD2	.	TGTGCCAGCAGCCAAGACCTAGCGGGAGGTTCAAATGAGCAGTTCTTC	CASSQDLAGGSNEQFF
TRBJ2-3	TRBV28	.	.	TGTGCCAGCAGTCCCCGGGACTCCAAGACAGATACGCAGTATTTT	CASSPRDSKTDTQYF
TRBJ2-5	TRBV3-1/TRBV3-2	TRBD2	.	TGTGCCAGCAGCCAAGATCCCCTAGCGGGAGCGTTGGAGACCCAGTACTTC	CASSQDPLAGALETQYF
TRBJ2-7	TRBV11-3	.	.	TGTGCCAGCAGCTTAGATCGGATAAACTCTGAGCAGTACTTC	CASSLDRINSEQYF
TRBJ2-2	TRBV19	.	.	TGTGCCAGTAGTATAGGTTGGGCCGGGGAGCTGTTTTTT	CASSIGWAGELFF
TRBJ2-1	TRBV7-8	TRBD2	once	TGTGCCAGCAGGTTACTAGCGGGAGGGGCAGAGGATGAGCAGTTCTTC	CASRLLAGGAEDEQFF
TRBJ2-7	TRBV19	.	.	TGTGCCAGTAGTCCCGGACGGAGTACGGGCGAGCAGTACTTC	CASSPGRSTGEQYF
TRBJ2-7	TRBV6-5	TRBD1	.	TGTGCCAGCAGTCCTGGGGACAGGGGATACTACGAGCAGTACTTC	CASSPGDRGYYEQYF
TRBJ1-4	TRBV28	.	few	TGTGCCAGCAGTCGCCCCGGGACCACAGGTGAAAAACTGTTTTTT	CASSRPGTTGEKLFF
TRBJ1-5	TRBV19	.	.	TGTGCCAGTATCCTCCCCGGGGGGCCCCAGCATTTT	CASILPGGPQHF
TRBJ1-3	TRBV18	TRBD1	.	TGTGCCAGCTCACCATCAGGGACAGGAATCTCTGGAAACACCATATATTTT	CASSPSGTGISGNTIYF
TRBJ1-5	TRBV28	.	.	TGTGCCAGCAGTTTACCAAAAAATCAGCCCCAGCATTTT	CASSLPKNQPQHF
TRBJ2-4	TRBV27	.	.	TGTGCCAGCAGTTTATCGGTAGGGGCAGCCAAAAACATTCAGTACTTC	CASSLSVGAAKNIQYF
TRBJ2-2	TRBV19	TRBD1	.	TGTGCCAGTAGTATACAGGGGGCGGGCACCGGGGAGCTGTTTTTT	CASSIQGAGTGELFF
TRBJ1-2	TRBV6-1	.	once	TGTGCCAGCAGTGAAATGGCCCCGGGCTACACCTTC	CASSEMAPGYTF
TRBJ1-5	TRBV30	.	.	TGTGCCTGGACAAGGGGCGGCTTGAGGGGAGGCGATCAGCCCCAGCATTTT	CAWTRGGLRGGDQPQHF
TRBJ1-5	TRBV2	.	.	TGTGCCAGCAGTGAAGCGTGGCAGGTCACCAGAGCCCAGCATTTT	CASSEAWQVTRAQHF
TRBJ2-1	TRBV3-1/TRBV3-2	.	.	TGTGCCAGCAGCCAAGAACCTGGGACTCCCAGCCCCTACAATGAGCAGTTCTTC	CASSQEPGTPSPYNEQFF
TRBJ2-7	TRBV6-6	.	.	TGTGCCAGCAGTGGGGACACTGCCTACGAGCAGTACTTC	CASSGDTAYEQYF
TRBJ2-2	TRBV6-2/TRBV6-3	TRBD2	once	TGTGCCAGCAGTTTAAGCGGGAGAAGATGGAGCACCGGGGAGCTGTTTTTT	CASSLSGRRWSTGELFF
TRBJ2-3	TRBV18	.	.	TGTGCCAGCTCACCAACAGCGCAACTCACAGATACGCAGTATTTT	CASSPTAQLTDTQYF
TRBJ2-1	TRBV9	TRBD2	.	TGTGCCAGCAGCGTAGATCCTAGCGGCCCCCTCAATGAGCAGTTCTTC	CASSVDPSGPLNEQFF
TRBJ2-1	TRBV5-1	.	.	TGCGCCAGCAGCTTGGCCCGGAGGGGCTCCTACAATGAGCAGTTCTTC	CASSLARRGSYNEQFF
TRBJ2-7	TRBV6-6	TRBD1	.	TGTGCCAGCAGTTACTCTCCGGGACAGGTGAGCTACGAGCAGTACTTC	CASSYSPGQVSYEQYF
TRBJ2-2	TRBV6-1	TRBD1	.	TGTGCCAGCAGTGTCCAGTCCGGGACAGGGGGACCTAATCTCGTGACGGAGCTGTTTTTT	CASSVQSGTGGPNLVTELFF
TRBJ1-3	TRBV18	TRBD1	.	TGTGCCAGCTCACCGACAGGGGATGGAAACACCATATATTTT	CASSPTGDGNTIYF
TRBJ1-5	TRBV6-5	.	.	TGTGCCAGCAGTCCTTCGGGATCTAATCAGCCCCAGCATTTT	CASSPSGSNQPQHF
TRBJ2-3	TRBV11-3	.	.	TGTGCCAGCAGCTTCGGGGCAGATACGCAGTATTTT	CASSFGADTQYF
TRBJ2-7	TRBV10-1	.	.	TGCGCCAGCAGTGATAATATAGGGGGACCATTCACCTCCTACGAGCAGTACTTC	CASSDNIGGPFTSYEQYF
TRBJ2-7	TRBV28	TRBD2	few	TGTGCCAGCACACATAAGCGGGACTCCTACGAGCAGTACTTC	CASTHKRDSYEQYF
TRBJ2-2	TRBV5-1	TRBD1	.	TGCGCCAGCAGCTTGACAGGGGGGACCGGGGAGCTGTTTTTT	CASSLTGGTGELFF
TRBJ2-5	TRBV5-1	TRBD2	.	TGCGCCAGCAGCCGCGGGGGGGGCCCAGAGACCCAGTACTTC	CASSRGGGPETQYF